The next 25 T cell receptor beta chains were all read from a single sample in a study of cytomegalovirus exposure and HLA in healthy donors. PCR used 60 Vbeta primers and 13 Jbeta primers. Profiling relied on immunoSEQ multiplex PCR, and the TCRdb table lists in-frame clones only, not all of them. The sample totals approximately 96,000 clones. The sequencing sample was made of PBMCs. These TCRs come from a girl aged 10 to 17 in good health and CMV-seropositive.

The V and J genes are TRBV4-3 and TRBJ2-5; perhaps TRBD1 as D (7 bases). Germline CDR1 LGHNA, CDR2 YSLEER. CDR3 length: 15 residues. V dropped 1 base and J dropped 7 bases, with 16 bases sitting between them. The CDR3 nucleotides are TGCGCCAGCAGCCAAGGGGGGGACAGCGTCGCGACCCAGTACTTC. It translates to CASSQGGDSVATQYF.

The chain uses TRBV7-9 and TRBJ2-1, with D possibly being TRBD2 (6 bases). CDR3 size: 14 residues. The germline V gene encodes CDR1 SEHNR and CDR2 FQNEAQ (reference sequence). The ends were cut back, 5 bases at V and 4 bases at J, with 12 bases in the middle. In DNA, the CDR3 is TGTGCCAGCAGCCGGGGCGGGACTTACAATGAGCAGTTCTTC. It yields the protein CASSRGGTYNEQFF.

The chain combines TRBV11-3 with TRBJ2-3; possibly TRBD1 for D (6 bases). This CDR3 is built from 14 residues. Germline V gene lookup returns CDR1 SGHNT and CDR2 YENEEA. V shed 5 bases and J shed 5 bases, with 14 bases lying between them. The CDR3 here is CASSLTRGGDTQYF. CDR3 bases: TGTGCCAGCAGCCTAACTAGAGGGGGAGATACGCAGTATTTT.

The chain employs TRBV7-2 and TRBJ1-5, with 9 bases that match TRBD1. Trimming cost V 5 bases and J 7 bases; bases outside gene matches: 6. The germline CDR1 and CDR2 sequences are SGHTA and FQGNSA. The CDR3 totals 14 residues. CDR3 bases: TGTGCCAGCAGCATAGGACAGGGGAACCAGCCCCAGCATTTT. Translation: CASSIGQGNQPQHF.

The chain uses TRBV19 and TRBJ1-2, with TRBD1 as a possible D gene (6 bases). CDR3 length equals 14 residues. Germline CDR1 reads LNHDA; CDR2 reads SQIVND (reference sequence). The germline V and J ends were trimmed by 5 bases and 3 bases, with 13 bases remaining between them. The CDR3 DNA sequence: TGTGCCAGTAGTTCACAAGACAGGTACTATGGCTACACCTTC. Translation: CASSSQDRYYGYTF.

For the CDR3, the DNA is TGTGCCAGTACCGGAGGGGTGGTGCACACCTTC. Translating it yields CASTGGVVHTF. The rearrangement uses TRBV19 and TRBJ1-2; TRBD1 might be the D (5 bases). V gave up 7 bases and J gave up 12 bases, with 15 bases separating them. This CDR3 contains 11 residues. CDR1 and CDR2 (germline): LNHDA, SQIVND (reference sequence).

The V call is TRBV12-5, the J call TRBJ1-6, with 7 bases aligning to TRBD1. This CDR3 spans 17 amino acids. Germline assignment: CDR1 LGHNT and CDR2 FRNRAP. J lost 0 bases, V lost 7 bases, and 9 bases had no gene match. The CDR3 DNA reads TGTGCTAGTGACACAGGGGAGGCCACCTCCTATAATTCACCCCTCCACTTT. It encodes CASDTGEATSYNSPLHF.

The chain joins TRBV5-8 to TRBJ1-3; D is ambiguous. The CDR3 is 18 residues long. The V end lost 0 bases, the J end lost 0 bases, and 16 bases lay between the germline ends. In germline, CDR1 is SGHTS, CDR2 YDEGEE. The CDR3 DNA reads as TGTGCCAGCAGCTTGGTCCCGGGTACGGAGATCTCTGGAAACACCATATATTTT. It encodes CASSLVPGTEISGNTIYF.

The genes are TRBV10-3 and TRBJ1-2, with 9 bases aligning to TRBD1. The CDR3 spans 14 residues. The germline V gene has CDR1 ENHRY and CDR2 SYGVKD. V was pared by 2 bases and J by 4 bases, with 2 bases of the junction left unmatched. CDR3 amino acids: CAISEDRGGYGYTF. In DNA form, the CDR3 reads TGTGCCATCAGTGAGGACAGGGGGGGCTATGGCTACACCTTC.

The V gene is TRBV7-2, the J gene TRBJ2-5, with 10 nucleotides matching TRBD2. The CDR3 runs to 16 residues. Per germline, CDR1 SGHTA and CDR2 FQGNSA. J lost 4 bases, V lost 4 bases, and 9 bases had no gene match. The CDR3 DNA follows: TGTGCCAGCAGCTCCTCACCGGGACTAGCGCCAGAGACCCAGTACTTC. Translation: CASSSSPGLAPETQYF.

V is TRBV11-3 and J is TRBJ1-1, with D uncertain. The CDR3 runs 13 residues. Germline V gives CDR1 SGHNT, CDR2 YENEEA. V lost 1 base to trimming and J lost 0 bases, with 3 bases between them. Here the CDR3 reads CASSLGVNTEAFF. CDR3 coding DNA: TGTGCCAGCAGCTTAGGAGTGAACACTGAAGCTTTCTTT. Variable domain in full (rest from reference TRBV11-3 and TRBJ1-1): EAGVVQSPRYKIIEKKQPVAFWCNPISGHNTLYWYLQNLGQGPELLIRYENEEAVDDSQLPKDRFSAERLKGVDSTLKIQPAELGDSAVYLCASSLGVNTEAFFGQGTRLTVV.

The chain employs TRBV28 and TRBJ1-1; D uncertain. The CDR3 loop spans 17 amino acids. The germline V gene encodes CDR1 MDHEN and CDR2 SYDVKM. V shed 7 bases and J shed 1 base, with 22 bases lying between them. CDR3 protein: CASTSFRHGAWNTEAFF. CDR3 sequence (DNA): TGTGCCAGCACAAGTTTCCGACACGGTGCGTGGAACACTGAAGCTTTCTTT.

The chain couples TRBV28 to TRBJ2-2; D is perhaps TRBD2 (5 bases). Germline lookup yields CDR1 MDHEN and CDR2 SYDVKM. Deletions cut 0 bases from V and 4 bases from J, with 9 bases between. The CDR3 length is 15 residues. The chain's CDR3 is CASSLWRAGTGELFF. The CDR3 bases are TGTGCCAGCAGTTTATGGAGGGCGGGCACCGGGGAGCTGTTTTTT.

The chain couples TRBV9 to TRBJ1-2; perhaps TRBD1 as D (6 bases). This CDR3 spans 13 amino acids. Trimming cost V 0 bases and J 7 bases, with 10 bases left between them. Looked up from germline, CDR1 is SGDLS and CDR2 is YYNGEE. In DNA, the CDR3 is TGTGCCAGCAGCGTAGACACAGGGACTGGCTACACCTTC. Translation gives CASSVDTGTGYTF.

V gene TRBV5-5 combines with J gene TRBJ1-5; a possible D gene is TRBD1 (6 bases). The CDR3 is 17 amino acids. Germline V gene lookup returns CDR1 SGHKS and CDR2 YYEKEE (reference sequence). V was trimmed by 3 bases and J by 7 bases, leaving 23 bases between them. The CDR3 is CASSSYAGAQGEQPQHF. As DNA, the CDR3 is TGTGCCAGCAGCTCCTACGCGGGGGCACAGGGTGAACAGCCCCAGCATTTT.

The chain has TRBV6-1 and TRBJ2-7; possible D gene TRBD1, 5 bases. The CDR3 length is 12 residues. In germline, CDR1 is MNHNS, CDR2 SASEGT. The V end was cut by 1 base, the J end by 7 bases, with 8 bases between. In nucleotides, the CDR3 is TGTGCCAGCAGTGAAGAAGGGGAAGAGCAGTACTTC. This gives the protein CASSEEGEEQYF.

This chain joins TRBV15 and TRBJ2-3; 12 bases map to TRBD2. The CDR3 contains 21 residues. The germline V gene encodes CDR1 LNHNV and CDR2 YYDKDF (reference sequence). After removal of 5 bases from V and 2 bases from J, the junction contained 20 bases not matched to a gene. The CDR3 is CATSGLSTSGGPPQFTDTQYF. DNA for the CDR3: TGTGCCACCAGCGGACTCTCGACTAGCGGGGGACCACCCCAATTCACAGATACGCAGTATTTT.

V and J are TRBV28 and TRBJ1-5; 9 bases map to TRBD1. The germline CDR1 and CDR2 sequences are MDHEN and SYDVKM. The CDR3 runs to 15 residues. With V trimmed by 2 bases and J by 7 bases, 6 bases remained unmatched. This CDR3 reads CASSLDRGIGQPQHF. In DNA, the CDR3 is TGTGCCAGCAGTTTAGACAGGGGGATAGGGCAGCCCCAGCATTTT.

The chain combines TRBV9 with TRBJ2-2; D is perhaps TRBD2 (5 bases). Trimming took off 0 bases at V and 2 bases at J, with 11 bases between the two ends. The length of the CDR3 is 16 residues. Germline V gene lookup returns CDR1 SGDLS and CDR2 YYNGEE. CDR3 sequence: CASSVVWTPNTGELFF. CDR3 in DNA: TGTGCCAGCAGCGTAGTTTGGACTCCTAACACCGGGGAGCTGTTTTTT.

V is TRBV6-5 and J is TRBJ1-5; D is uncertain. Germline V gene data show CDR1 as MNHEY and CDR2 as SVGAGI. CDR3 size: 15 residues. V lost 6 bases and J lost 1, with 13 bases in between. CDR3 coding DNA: TGTGCCAGCAGCCCGGCCGGAGGGAGCAATCAGCCCCAGCATTTT. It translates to CASSPAGGSNQPQHF.

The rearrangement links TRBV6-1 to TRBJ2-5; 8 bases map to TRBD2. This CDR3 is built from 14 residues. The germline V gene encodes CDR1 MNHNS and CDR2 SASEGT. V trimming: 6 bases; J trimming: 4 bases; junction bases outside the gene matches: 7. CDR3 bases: TGTGCCAGCAGAACCGGACTAGCTTCAGAGACCCAGTACTTC. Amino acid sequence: CASRTGLASETQYF.

The CDR3 loop is CASRSQRGGDFYNSPLHF. DNA for the CDR3: TGTGCCAGCAGGAGCCAGAGAGGGGGTGACTTCTATAATTCACCCCTCCACTTT. The chain couples TRBV5-6 to TRBJ1-6, with a weak D call TRBD1 (6 bases). V was pared by 5 bases and J by 3 bases, with 21 bases between. The CDR3 is 18 amino acids. CDR1 is SGHDT and CDR2 is YYEEEE in the germline V gene.

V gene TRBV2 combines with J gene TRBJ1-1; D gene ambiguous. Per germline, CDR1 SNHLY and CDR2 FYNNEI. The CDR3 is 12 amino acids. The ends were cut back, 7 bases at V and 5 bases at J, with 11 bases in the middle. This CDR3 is CASTQANTEAFF. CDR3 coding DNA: TGTGCCAGCACGCAGGCGAATACTGAAGCTTTCTTT.

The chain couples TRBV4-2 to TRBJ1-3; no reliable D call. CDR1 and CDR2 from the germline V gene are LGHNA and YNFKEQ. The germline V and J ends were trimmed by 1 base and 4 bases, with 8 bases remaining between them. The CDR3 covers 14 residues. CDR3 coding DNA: TGTGCCAGCAGCCAAGCGGGAATCGGAAACACCATATATTTT. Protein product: CASSQAGIGNTIYF.

For the CDR3, the DNA is TGCGCCAGCTCCCCCCCTGCAGGCACGAACACTGAAGCTTTCTTT. Residues: CASSPPAGTNTEAFF. The V gene is TRBV5-1, the J gene TRBJ1-1; D not certain. The CDR3 runs 15 residues. Germline CDR1 and CDR2: SGHRS and YFSETQ. The V end lost 7 bases, the J end lost 1 base, and 17 bases lay between the germline ends.